Here is one TCR beta chain with its context. This clone was counted ten times or more. It lacks a known antigen. Base-call qualities are not available, and no considerably larger clone is one nucleotide away. Receptor libraries were prepared by PCR. Sequencing was carried out with an Illumina HiSeq 4000. High-throughput sequencing was used to profile the CDR3 region of the TCR beta-chain in every patient. From the authors' description of their analysis: A classifier to discriminate distant-metastatic papillary thyroid cancer patients was built from CDR3 differences across clinicopathological groups. The Shannon index was used to measure repertoire diversity, and the Morisita-Horn index was used to measure how similar tumor and blood repertoires were. Using fastp trimming at Q25 and MiXCR clonotype assembly, TCRdb reanalyzed the public sequencing data and kept in-frame beta chains. The authors' filters were not applied to this entry. The sample data list more than 50,000 clones, and 20% of these were observed just once. The ten largest make up 4% to 5% of the sample.

The sample originates from a study of metastatic and nonmetastatic thyroid tumors (dated by TCRdb to 2020 to 2022). The study in broad terms: Repertoires were compared across peripheral blood and tumor or nodule tissue samples from malignant and benign thyroid patients.

Results and caveats for the whole study, not just this receptor: In both blood and tumor samples, TCR beta diversity was reported to be significantly higher in malignant tumors than in benign nodules.

No treatment had been received by any patient before thyroid surgery. Using T-cell receptor beta sequencing, the researchers looked back retrospectively at clinical samples from patients, gathered between about 2012 and 2018. The junction carries 20 bases between V and J, which are trimmed by 7 bases and 8 bases respectively. From the cysteine up to the phenylalanine, the CDR3 has a length of 14 residues. Kept here is only the CDR3 DNA, which spans 42 bases and is read in frame from base 1. The CDR1 and CDR2 encoded by the germline V gene are SQVTM and ANQGSEA. The sequence is built from TRBV29-1 and TRBJ1-4; the D region possibly corresponds to TRBD1 (5 bases align). The sequence derives from a female donor with papillary thyroid cancer or a benign thyroid nodule (not recorded which). Some clones in this sample may be carry-over from other donors' samples. The sample consisted of blood. At the DNA level, the sequence is TGCAGCGCCGAGCGGGGCAGGGCAAGGGAAAAACTGTTTTTT. It translates to CSAERGRAREKLFF.